These T cell receptor beta chains were read from a single sample in a study of preoperative IRX-2 immunotherapy in early breast cancer. The protocol was immunoSEQ multiplex PCR, while the TCRdb copy is restricted to in-frame clones and leaves out a portion. The sample carries tens of thousands of clones, roughly 77% recorded once. The source material was lymph node tissue, sampled after IRX-2 immunotherapy. The source of these receptors is a human donor with breast cancer. Each CDR3 is given with its conserved first and last residue. Fields, in order: V gene, D gene, clone size, J gene, CDR3 protein, CDR3 DNA. A D gene is named only where the DNA matches it firmly. Clone size is not always given. Where it is, it says once, few, many or a class for expanded clones.

>TRBV6-8|TRBD2|.|TRBJ2-1
CASSAEGTSRYNEQFF
TGTGCCAGCAGCGCAGAAGGGACTAGTCGGTACAATGAGCAGTTCTTC
>TRBV10-3|.|.|TRBJ1-5
CAISEGADQPQHF
TGTGCCATCAGTGAGGGGGCGGATCAGCCCCAGCATTTT
>TRBV5-1|.|.|TRBJ2-6
CASSLAPSSGANVLTF
TGCGCCAGCAGCTTGGCTCCCTCATCTGGGGCCAACGTCCTGACTTTC
>TRBV6-8|.|.|TRBJ1-2
CASSYGHPYGYTF
TGTGCCAGCAGTTACGGACACCCCTATGGCTACACCTTC
>TRBV18|TRBD1|.|TRBJ1-2
CASSSRTGNYGYTF
TGTGCCAGCTCATCCCGGACAGGGAACTATGGCTACACCTTC
>TRBV4-1|.|.|TRBJ2-2
CASSQESLLTGELFF
TGCGCCAGCAGCCAAGAATCCCTTCTGACCGGGGAGCTGTTTTTT
>TRBV29-1|.|.|TRBJ2-1
CSAEEAAYNEQFF
TGCAGCGCCGAAGAAGCCGCCTACAATGAGCAGTTCTTC
>TRBV6-7|TRBD1|.|TRBJ1-4
CASSEANRGFF
TGTGCCAGCAGTGAAGCGAACAGGGGGTTTTTT
>TRBV19|.|.|TRBJ2-2
CASTTPRGAGELFF
TGTGCCAGTACCACTCCCCGGGGTGCCGGGGAGCTGTTTTTT
>TRBV15|.|few|TRBJ1-1
CATSTYLRGRTEAFF
TGTGCCACCAGCACCTACCTCCGGGGGCGAACTGAAGCTTTCTTT